The 24 T cell receptor beta chains in this list originate from one sample, sequenced in a study of PD-1 blockade in mismatch repair-deficient tumors. Repertoires were generated with immunoSEQ multiplex PCR, while TCRdb's copy carries only in-frame clones and drops some. The table has about 68,000 clones, approximately 80% seen once. The source was peripheral blood, collected 2 weeks after starting pembrolizumab. The receptor source for this set is an adult with mismatch repair-deficient cancer.

The rearrangement links TRBV25-1 to TRBJ2-5, with D perhaps assigned TRBD1 or TRBD2 (5 bases each). The CDR3 contains 16 residues. Trimming shortened V by 1 base and J by 5 bases, and 17 bases separated the two germline ends. Germline V gene data show CDR1 as MGHDK and CDR2 as SYGVNS. The CDR3 bases are TGTGCCAGCAGTGAATTGGGACGTAACCTCGTGGAGACCCAGTACTTC. Residues: CASSELGRNLVETQYF.

This rearrangement joins TRBV7-9 to TRBJ2-1; TRBD2 aligns across 7 bases. The CDR3 has 15 amino acids. J was trimmed by 0 bases and V by 8 bases; bases with no gene match: 7. Germline assignment: CDR1 SEHNR and CDR2 FQNEAQ (reference sequence). The CDR3 region is CASQRGGSSYNEQFF. The DNA of the CDR3 is TGTGCCAGCCAAAGAGGCGGGAGCTCCTACAATGAGCAGTTCTTC.

V usage is TRBV7-9 and J usage is TRBJ2-3; perhaps TRBD1 as D (6 bases). V gave up 5 bases and J gave up 3 bases, with 12 bases separating them. Germline V gene data show CDR1 as SEHNR and CDR2 as FQNEAQ (reference sequence). The CDR3 totals 14 residues. The CDR3 reads CASSTRTVTDTQYF. The CDR3 DNA sequence: TGTGCCAGCAGCACGAGGACAGTTACAGATACGCAGTATTTT.

This clone has a single count. The chain couples TRBV10-3 to TRBJ2-5; 7 bases fit TRBD2. The J segment lost 1 base and the V segment lost 0 bases, leaving 5 bases of the junction unmatched. The CDR3 is 16 amino acids. Germline CDR1 is ENHRY and CDR2 is SYGVKD. This CDR3 is CAISESLASGQETQYF. The CDR3 DNA reads TGTGCCATCAGTGAGTCGTTGGCTAGCGGCCAAGAGACCCAGTACTTC.

V is TRBV30 and J is TRBJ1-2, with TRBD1 identical over 8 bases. Germline lookup yields CDR1 GTSNPN and CDR2 SVGIG (reference sequence). V was pared by 3 bases and J by 6 bases, with 9 bases of the junction left unmatched. CDR3 size: 14 residues. The CDR3 protein is CAWRMTGAIDGYTF. Written as DNA, the CDR3 is TGTGCCTGGAGAATGACAGGGGCCATTGATGGCTACACCTTC.

The chain carries TRBV30 and TRBJ1-1; D remains ambiguous. Germline V lookup: CDR1 GTSNPN, CDR2 SVGIG (reference sequence). The V end lost 0 bases, the J end lost 5 bases, and 10 bases lay between the germline ends. The CDR3 covers 13 residues. The CDR3 DNA is TGTGCCTGGAGTGTAAGGGCGAGAACTGAAGCTTTCTTT. It encodes CAWSVRARTEAFF.

The genes are TRBV2 and TRBJ2-1; 11 bases are a match to TRBD2. V lost 6 bases to trimming and J lost 3 bases; unmatched junction nucleotides: 4. Germline V gene sequence: CDR1 SNHLY, CDR2 FYNNEI. The CDR3 extends over 15 amino acids. The CDR3 DNA reads TGTGCCAGCAGCCAAGGGACTAGCGGCTACAATGAGCAGTTCTTC. Protein product: CASSQGTSGYNEQFF.

The chain recombines TRBV5-4 with TRBJ1-3; TRBD1 aligns across 7 bases. In germline, CDR1 is SGHNT, CDR2 YYREEE (reference sequence). There are 14 residues in the CDR3. Trimming took 2 bases from V and 4 from J; bases not matched to a gene: 3. The CDR3 DNA is TGTGCCAGCAGCTTCTCAGGGGGGGGAAACACCATATATTTT. Translating gives CASSFSGGGNTIYF.

This clone was detected a few times. This CDR3 reads CASRLGSGVSSYNEQFF. The CDR3 DNA is TGTGCCAGCCGATTGGGTAGCGGAGTGAGCTCCTACAATGAGCAGTTCTTC. V gene TRBV7-3 combines with J gene TRBJ2-1, with a possible D match to TRBD2 (6 bases). V dropped 8 bases and J dropped 0 bases, with 20 bases sitting between them. In germline, CDR1 is SGHTA, CDR2 FQGTGA. The CDR3 sequence is 17 residues long. The full variable domain, with the rest looked up from reference TRBV7-3 and TRBJ2-1, is GAGVSQTPSNKVTEKGKYVELRCDPISGHTALYWYRQSLGQGPEFLIYFQGTGAADDSGLPNDRFFAVRPEGSVSTLKIQRTERGDSAVYLCASRLGSGVSSYNEQFFGPGTRLTVL.

As DNA, the CDR3 is TGTGCCAGTAGCCCCCCAGGGGTGGATACGCAGTATTTT. This codes for CASSPPGVDTQYF. The chain combines TRBV19 with TRBJ2-3; perhaps TRBD1 as D (6 bases). Germline V gene data show CDR1 as LNHDA and CDR2 as SQIVND (reference sequence). The CDR3 consists of 13 residues. The V end was cut by 6 bases, the J end by 6 bases, with 13 bases between.

The CDR3 DNA reads TGTGCCAGCAGCTTAGTGCTAGCGGGACAAGGGGAGCAGTACTTC. Translation: CASSLVLAGQGEQYF. The chain employs TRBV7-2 and TRBJ2-7, with 9 positions matching TRBD2. There are 15 residues in the CDR3. Trimming cost V 1 base and J 7 bases; bases outside gene matches: 8. Germline V gene data show CDR1 as SGHTA and CDR2 as FQGNSA.

The chain recombines TRBV2 with TRBJ1-1; D remains unclear. The CDR3 covers 11 residues. CDR1 is SNHLY and CDR2 is FYNNEI in the germline V gene. Between the trimmed V and J ends, which lost 1 base and 8 bases, there was a span of 5 bases. The CDR3 DNA follows: TGTGCCAGCAGTGAAGGGGTAGAAGCTTTCTTT. This sequence encodes CASSEGVEAFF.

V usage is TRBV10-3 and J usage is TRBJ2-7; D possibly corresponds to TRBD2 (7 bases). Trimming removed 0 bases at V and 1 base at J, with 13 bases between. Per the germline V gene, CDR1 is ENHRY and CDR2 is SYGVKD. The CDR3 contains 16 residues. CDR3 protein: CAISESGGGGSYEQYF. CDR3 sequence (DNA): TGTGCCATCAGTGAGTCCGGGGGCGGGGGATCCTACGAGCAGTACTTC.

This chain links TRBV2 with TRBJ2-1; 12 bases fit TRBD2. Germline CDR1 reads SNHLY; CDR2 reads FYNNEI. This CDR3 has 16 residues. The junction had 10 bases not matched to a gene; V was cut back by 4 bases and J by 9 bases. DNA for the CDR3: TGTGCCAGCAGTGCGCTAGCGGGAGGGGGACGTGGTGAGCAGTTCTTC. It codes for CASSALAGGGRGEQFF.

The chain links TRBV7-3 to TRBJ2-5; TRBD1 or TRBD2 may be the D gene (6 bases each). V was shortened by 3 bases and J by 1 base, with 15 bases between the two germline ends. The CDR3 has 16 amino acids. Germline V lookup: CDR1 SGHTA, CDR2 FQGTGA. The CDR3 spells CASSFLAGGSQETQYF. The CDR3, as DNA: TGTGCCAGCAGCTTCCTGGCCGGGGGCAGCCAAGAGACCCAGTACTTC.

The V and J genes are TRBV10-2 and TRBJ1-3; 8 bases match TRBD1. The CDR3 runs to 13 residues. Germline assignment: CDR1 WSHSY and CDR2 SAAADI. J was trimmed by 13 bases and V by 0 bases; bases with no gene match: 5. CDR3 residues: CASSESSGTGIYF. The CDR3 coding sequence is TGCGCCAGCAGTGAGTCTTCCGGGACAGGAATATATTTT.

The rearrangement uses TRBV5-1 and TRBJ2-7; 10 positions match TRBD1. Germline loops: CDR1 SGHRS, CDR2 YFSETQ. Trimming removed 4 bases from V and 3 bases from J; junction bases left unmatched: 4. The length of the CDR3 is 14 residues. The CDR3 region has the DNA TGCGCCAGCAGCACCGGGACAGGGGACTACGAGCAGTACTTC. Amino acid sequence: CASSTGTGDYEQYF.

V and J are TRBV27 and TRBJ2-7; perhaps TRBD2 as D (6 bases). Germline CDR1 reads MNHEY; CDR2 reads SMNVEV (reference sequence). CDR3 size: 14 residues. V lost 4 bases, J lost 7 bases, and 17 bases lay in between. The DNA of the CDR3 is TGTGCCAGCAGTTGGGGGAGAGGCGGGGAAGAGCAGTACTTC. This sequence encodes CASSWGRGGEEQYF.

The V gene is TRBV30, the J gene TRBJ1-2; no clear D gene. Germline values: CDR1 GTSNPN, CDR2 SVGIG (reference sequence). Trimming left V 0 bases short and J 12 bases short, with 20 bases between. This CDR3 contains 14 residues. CDR3 amino acids: CAWSVSVGEFPHTF. The CDR3 nucleotides read TGTGCCTGGAGTGTTTCAGTAGGAGAATTCCCACACACCTTC.

The chain links TRBV19 to TRBJ2-3, with 8 bases lining up with TRBD2. The CDR3 runs 14 residues. Germline CDR1 and CDR2: LNHDA and SQIVND (reference sequence). The junction had 0 bases not matched to a gene; V was cut back by 3 bases and J by 1 base. The DNA for the CDR3 is TGTGCCAGTAGTATGACTAGCGGCACAGATACGCAGTATTTT. The encoded protein is CASSMTSGTDTQYF.

The rearrangement uses TRBV7-9 and TRBJ2-3, with 7 bases aligning to TRBD2. Germline assignment: CDR1 SEHNR and CDR2 FQNEAQ (reference sequence). V gave up 3 bases and J gave up 4 bases; unmatched junction bases: 10. CDR3 length: 16 residues. The CDR3 DNA reads TGTGCCAGCAGCTTGGTACTTGGCGGGAGCCCAGATACGCAGTATTTT. Encoded protein: CASSLVLGGSPDTQYF.

The V gene is TRBV27, the J gene TRBJ2-3, with D unresolved. Germline CDR1 MNHEY, CDR2 SMNVEV (reference sequence). V lost 2 bases, J lost 4 bases, and 10 bases lay in between. The CDR3 is 14 residues long. The chain's CDR3 is CASSLRLFADTQYF. CDR3 coding DNA: TGTGCCAGCAGTTTACGACTCTTCGCAGATACGCAGTATTTT.

Here the CDR3 DNA reads TGTGCCAGCATAGGGGGCTACGAGCAGTACTTC. This gives the protein CASIGGYEQYF. The genes are TRBV28 and TRBJ2-7; tentatively, D is TRBD1 (6 bases). V was pared by 7 bases and J by 3 bases, with 7 bases between. This CDR3 comprises 11 residues. Germline CDR1 MDHEN, CDR2 SYDVKM. Together with reference TRBV28 and TRBJ2-7, the CDR3 gives the full variable domain: DVKVTQSSRYLVKRTGEKVFLECVQDMDHENMFWYRQDPGLGLRLIYFSYDVKMKEKGDIPEGYSVSREKKERFSLILESASTNQTSMYLCASIGGYEQYFGPGTRLTVT.

J is TRBJ2-5 and V is TRBV18, with D possibly matching TRBD2 (5 bases). Per germline, CDR1 KGHSH and CDR2 LQKENI. Trimming took 4 bases from V and 4 from J, leaving 10 bases between them. The CDR3 is 13 residues long. CDR3 amino acids: CASSQRPGETQYF. The CDR3 bases are TGTGCCAGCTCACAGCGGCCAGGAGAGACCCAGTACTTC.